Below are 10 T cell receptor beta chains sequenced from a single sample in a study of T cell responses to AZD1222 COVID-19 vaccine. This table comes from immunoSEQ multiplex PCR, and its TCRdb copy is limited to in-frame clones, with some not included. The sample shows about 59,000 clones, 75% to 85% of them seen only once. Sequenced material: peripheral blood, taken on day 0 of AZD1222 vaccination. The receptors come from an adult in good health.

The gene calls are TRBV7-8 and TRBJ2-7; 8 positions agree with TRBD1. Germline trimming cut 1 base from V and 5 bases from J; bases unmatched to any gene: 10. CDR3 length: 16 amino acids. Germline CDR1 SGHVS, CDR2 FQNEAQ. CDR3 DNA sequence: TGTGCCAGCAGCTTAGGCGCCGGGACAGGAATAAACGAGCAGTACGTC. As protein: CASSLGAGTGINEQYV.

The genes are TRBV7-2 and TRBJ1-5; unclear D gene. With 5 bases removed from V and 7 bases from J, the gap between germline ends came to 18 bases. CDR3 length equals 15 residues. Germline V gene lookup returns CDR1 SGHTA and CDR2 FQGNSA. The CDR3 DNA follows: TGTGCCAGCAGCCCAACCGGCATCCACACACAGCCCCAGCATTTT. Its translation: CASSPTGIHTQPQHF. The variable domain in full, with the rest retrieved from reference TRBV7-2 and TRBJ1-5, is GAGVSQSPSNKVTEKGKDVELRCDPISGHTALYWYRQSLGQGLEFLIYFQGNSAPDKSGLPSDRFSAERTGGSVSTLTIQRTQQEDSAVYLCASSPTGIHTQPQHFGDGTRLSIL.

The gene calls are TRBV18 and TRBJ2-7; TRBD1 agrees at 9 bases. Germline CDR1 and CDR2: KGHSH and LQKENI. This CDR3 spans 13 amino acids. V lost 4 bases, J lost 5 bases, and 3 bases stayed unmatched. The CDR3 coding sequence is TGTGCCAGCTCACAGACAGGGGGTAACGAGCAGTACGTC. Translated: CASSQTGGNEQYV.

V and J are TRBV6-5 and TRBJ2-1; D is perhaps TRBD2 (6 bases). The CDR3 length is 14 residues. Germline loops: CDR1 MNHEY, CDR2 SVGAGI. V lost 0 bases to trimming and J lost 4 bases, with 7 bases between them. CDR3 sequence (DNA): TGTGCCAGCAGTTACTCCGCGGGGTACAATGAGCAGTTCTTC. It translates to CASSYSAGYNEQFF.

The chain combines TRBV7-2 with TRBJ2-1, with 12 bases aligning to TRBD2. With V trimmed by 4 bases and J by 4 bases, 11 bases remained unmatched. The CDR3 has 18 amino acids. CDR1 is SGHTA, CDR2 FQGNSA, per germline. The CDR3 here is CASSSKLGTSGWYNEQFF. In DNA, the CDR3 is TGTGCCAGCAGCTCTAAACTCGGGACTAGCGGGTGGTACAATGAGCAGTTCTTC.

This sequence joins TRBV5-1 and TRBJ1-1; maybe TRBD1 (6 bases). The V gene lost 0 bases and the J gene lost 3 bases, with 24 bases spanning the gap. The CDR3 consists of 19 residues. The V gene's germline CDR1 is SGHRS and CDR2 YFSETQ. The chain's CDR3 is CASSLATTGTSRRDTEAFF. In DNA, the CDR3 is TGCGCCAGCAGCTTGGCCACAACAGGGACGAGCCGCAGAGACACTGAAGCTTTCTTT.

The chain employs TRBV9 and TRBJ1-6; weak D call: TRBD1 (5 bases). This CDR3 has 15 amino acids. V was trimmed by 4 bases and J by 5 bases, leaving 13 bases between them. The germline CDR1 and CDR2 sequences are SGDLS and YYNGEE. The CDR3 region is CASSLSLTDNSPLHF. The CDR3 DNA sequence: TGTGCCAGCAGCCTTTCTCTGACAGATAATTCACCCCTCCACTTT.

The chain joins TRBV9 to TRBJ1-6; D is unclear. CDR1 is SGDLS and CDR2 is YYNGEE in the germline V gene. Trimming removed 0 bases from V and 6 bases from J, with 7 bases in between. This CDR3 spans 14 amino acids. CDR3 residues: CASSVDLGNSPLHF. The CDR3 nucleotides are TGTGCCAGCAGCGTAGATCTGGGTAATTCACCCCTCCACTTT. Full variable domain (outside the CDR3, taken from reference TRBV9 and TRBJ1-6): DSGVTQTPKHLITATGQRVTLRCSPRSGDLSVYWYQQSLDQGLQFLIQYYNGEERAKGNILERFSAQQFPDLHSELNLSSLELGDSALYFCASSVDLGNSPLHFGNGTRLTVT.

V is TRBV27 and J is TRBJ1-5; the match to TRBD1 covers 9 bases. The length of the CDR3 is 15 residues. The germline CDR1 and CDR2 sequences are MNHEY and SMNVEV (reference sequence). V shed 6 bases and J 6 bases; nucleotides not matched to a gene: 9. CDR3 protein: CASRPGTGIGQPQHF. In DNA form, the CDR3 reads TGTGCCAGCAGACCCGGGACAGGGATTGGTCAGCCCCAGCATTTT.

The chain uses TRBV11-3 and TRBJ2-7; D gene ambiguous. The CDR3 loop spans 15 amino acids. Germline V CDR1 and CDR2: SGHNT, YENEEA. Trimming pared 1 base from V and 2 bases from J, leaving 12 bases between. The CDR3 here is CASSLGRHFTYEQYV. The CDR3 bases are TGTGCCAGCAGCTTAGGGAGACACTTTACCTACGAGCAGTACGTC.